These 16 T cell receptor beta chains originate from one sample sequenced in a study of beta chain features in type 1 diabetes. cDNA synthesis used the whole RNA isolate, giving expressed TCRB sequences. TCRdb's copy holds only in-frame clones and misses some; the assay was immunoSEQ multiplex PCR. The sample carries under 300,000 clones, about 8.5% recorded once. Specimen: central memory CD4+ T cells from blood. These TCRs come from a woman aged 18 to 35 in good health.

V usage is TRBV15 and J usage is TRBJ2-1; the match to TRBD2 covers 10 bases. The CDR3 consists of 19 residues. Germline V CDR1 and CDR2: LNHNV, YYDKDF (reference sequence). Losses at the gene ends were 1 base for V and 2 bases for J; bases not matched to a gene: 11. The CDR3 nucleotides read TGTGCCACCAGCAGAGGAAGGGCTCCTAGCGGGAGTGCCTACAATGAGCAGTTCTTC. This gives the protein CATSRGRAPSGSAYNEQFF.

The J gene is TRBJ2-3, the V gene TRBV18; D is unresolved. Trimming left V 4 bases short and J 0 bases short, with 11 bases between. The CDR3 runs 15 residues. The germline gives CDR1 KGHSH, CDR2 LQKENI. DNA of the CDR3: TGTGCCAGCTCACTCCTAGGAAGTAGCACAGATACGCAGTATTTT. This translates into CASSLLGSSTDTQYF.

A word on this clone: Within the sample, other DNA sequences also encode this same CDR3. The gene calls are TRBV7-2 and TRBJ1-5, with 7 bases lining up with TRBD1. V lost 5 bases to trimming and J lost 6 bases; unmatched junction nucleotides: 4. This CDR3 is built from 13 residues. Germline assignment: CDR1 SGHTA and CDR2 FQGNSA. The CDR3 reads CASSPQGGQPQHF. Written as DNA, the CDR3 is TGTGCCAGCAGCCCCCAGGGGGGTCAGCCCCAGCATTTT.

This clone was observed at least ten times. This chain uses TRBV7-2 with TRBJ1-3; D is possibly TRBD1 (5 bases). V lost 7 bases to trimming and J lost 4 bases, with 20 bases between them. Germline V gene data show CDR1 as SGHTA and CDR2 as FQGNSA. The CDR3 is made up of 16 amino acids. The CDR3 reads CASNNPGASGGNTIYF. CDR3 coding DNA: TGTGCCAGCAATAACCCTGGAGCCTCAGGGGGAAACACCATATATTTT. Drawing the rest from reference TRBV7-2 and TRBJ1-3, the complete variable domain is GAGVSQSPSNKVTEKGKDVELRCDPISGHTALYWYRQSLGQGLEFLIYFQGNSAPDKSGLPSDRFSAERTGGSVSTLTIQRTQQEDSAVYLCASNNPGASGGNTIYFGEGSWLTVV.

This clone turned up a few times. The CDR3 reads CASSSGLGDTQYF. The DNA of the CDR3 is TGTGCCAGCAGCTCGGGACTCGGGGATACGCAGTATTTT. The J gene is TRBJ2-3, the V gene TRBV7-3, with D tentatively TRBD2 (6 bases). This CDR3 spans 13 amino acids. Germline-derived CDR1 and CDR2 are SGHTA and FQGTGA. With 4 bases removed from V and 6 bases from J, the gap between germline ends came to 11 bases. The entire variable domain, with the rest obtained from reference TRBV7-3 and TRBJ2-3, is as follows: GAGVSQTPSNKVTEKGKYVELRCDPISGHTALYWYRQSLGQGPEFLIYFQGTGAADDSGLPNDRFFAVRPEGSVSTLKIQRTERGDSAVYLCASSSGLGDTQYFGPGTRLTVL.

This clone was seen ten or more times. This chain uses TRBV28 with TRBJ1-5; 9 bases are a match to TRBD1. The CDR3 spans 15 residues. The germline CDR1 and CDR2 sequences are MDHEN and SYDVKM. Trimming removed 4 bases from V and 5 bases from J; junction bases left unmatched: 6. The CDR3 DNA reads TGTGCCAGCAGTTGGGGGGACAGGGCTTATCAGCCCCAGCATTTT. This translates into CASSWGDRAYQPQHF.

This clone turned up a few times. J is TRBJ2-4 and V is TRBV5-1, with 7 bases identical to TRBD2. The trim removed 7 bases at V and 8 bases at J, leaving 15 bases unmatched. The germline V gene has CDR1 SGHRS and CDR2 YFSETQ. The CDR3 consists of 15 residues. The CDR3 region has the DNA TGCGCCAGCGCCCTAAGCCGGGGGGTTGGAGACATTCAGTACTTC. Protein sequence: CASALSRGVGDIQYF.

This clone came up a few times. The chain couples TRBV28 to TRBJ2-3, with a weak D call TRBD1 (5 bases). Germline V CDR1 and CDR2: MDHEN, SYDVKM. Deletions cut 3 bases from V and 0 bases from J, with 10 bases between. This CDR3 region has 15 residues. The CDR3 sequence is CASSFRTPSTDTQYF. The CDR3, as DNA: TGTGCCAGCAGTTTTCGGACACCAAGCACAGATACGCAGTATTTT.

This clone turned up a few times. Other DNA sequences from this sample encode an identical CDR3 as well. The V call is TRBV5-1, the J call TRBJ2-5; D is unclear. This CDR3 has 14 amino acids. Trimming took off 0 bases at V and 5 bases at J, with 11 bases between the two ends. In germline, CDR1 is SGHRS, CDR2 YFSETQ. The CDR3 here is CASSLAGPGETQYF. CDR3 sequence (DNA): TGCGCCAGCAGCTTGGCGGGCCCCGGGGAGACCCAGTACTTC.

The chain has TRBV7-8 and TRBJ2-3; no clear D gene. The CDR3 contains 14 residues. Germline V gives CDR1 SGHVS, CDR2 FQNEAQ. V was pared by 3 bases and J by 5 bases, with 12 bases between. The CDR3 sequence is CASSLDPFGDTQYF. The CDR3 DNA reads TGTGCCAGCAGCTTGGACCCCTTTGGAGATACGCAGTATTTT.

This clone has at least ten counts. Here the CDR3 DNA reads TGTGCCAGCAGCGGGGGGAACAGTGGATCTGGAAACACCATATATTTT. Protein sequence: CASSGGNSGSGNTIYF. The rearrangement joins TRBV9 to TRBJ1-3; weak D call: TRBD1 (5 bases). Trimming pared 3 bases from V and 1 base from J, leaving 14 bases between. The CDR3 covers 16 residues. CDR1 is SGDLS, CDR2 YYNGEE, per germline.

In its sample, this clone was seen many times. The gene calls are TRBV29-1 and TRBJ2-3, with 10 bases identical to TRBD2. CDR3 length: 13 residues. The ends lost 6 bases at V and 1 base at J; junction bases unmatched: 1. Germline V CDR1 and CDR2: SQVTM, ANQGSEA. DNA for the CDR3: TGCAGCGTCGGACTAGCGGGCACAGATACGCAGTATTTT. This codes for CSVGLAGTDTQYF.

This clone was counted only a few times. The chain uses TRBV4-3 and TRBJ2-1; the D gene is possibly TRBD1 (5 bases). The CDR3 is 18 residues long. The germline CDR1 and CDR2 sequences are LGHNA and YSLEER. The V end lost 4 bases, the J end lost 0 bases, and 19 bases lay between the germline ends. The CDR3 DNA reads TGCGCCAGCAGCCCTTCTCTAGGGGCAGAGAGCTCCTACAATGAGCAGTTCTTC. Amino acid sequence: CASSPSLGAESSYNEQFF.

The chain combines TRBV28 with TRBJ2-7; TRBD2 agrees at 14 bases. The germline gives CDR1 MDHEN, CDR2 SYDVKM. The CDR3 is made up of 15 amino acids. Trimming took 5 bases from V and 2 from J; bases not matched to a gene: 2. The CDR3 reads CASSPTSGGAYEQYV. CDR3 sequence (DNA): TGTGCCAGCAGTCCGACTAGCGGGGGGGCCTACGAGCAGTACGTC.

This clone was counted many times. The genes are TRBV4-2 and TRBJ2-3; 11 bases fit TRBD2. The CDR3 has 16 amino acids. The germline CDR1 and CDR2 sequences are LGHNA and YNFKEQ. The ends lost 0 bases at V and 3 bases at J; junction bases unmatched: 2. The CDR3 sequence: CASSQDLAGGTDTQYF. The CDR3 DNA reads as TGTGCCAGCAGCCAAGATTTAGCGGGAGGGACAGATACGCAGTATTTT.

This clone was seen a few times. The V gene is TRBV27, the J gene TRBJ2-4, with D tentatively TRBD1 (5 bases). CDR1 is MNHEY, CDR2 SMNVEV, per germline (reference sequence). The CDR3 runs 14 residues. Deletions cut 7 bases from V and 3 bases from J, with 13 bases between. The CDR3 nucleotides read TGTGCCAGCACCCCCGGTAGGGGCAAAAACATTCAGTACTTC. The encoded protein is CASTPGRGKNIQYF.